A single sample gave rise to the 15 T cell receptor beta chains below, sequenced in a study of beta chain features in type 1 diabetes. The investigators reverse transcribed all of the isolated RNA, so they sequenced expressed TCRB transcripts. Sequencing was performed with immunoSEQ multiplex PCR; in TCRdb, only in-frame clones are kept and a portion is missing. The repertoire consists of 200,000 to 250,000 clones, with around 68% occurring once and the leading ten covering about 0.051%. The specimen sequenced was naive CD4+ T cells from blood. These receptors were collected from a man aged 25-45 years in good health.

As to this clone: This sample also contains other DNA sequences that code for the same CDR3. The V call is TRBV30, the J call TRBJ1-1; 7 positions agree with TRBD1. The CDR3 sequence is 13 residues long. With 2 bases clipped from V and 3 bases from J, the junction kept 3 bases outside the gene matches. Germline CDR1 and CDR2: GTSNPN and SVGIG (reference sequence). The CDR3 DNA reads as TGTGCCTGGAGTCGGGACAGTTACACTGAAGCTTTCTTT. It is translated as CAWSRDSYTEAFF.

CDR3 sequence (DNA): TGTGCCAGCAGCACCTCCCCGCCTTACAATGAGCAGTTCTTC. Encoded protein: CASSTSPPYNEQFF. This chain links TRBV7-2 with TRBJ2-1; D gene uncertain. The CDR3 is 14 residues long. Trimming removed 5 bases at V and 4 bases at J, with 12 bases between. In germline, CDR1 is SGHTA, CDR2 FQGNSA.

The gene calls are TRBV30 and TRBJ2-1; D is unresolved. This CDR3 is built from 12 residues. Looked up from germline, CDR1 is GTSNPN and CDR2 is SVGIG (reference sequence). Trimming left V 4 bases short and J 8 bases short, with 12 bases between. The CDR3 spells CAWITAGDEQFF. Here the CDR3 DNA reads TGTGCCTGGATAACAGCAGGCGATGAGCAGTTCTTC.

The chain carries TRBV4-3 and TRBJ2-2; D gene unclear. Germline V gene data show CDR1 as LGHNA and CDR2 as YSLEER. The CDR3 has 13 residues. The V and J ends lost 0 bases and 7 bases respectively, with 6 bases between them. The CDR3 nucleotides are TGCGCCAGCAGCCAAGATCTAGGCGGGGAGCTGTTTTTT. It encodes CASSQDLGGELFF.

The chain uses TRBV5-1 and TRBJ2-3; 7 bases are a match to TRBD1. This CDR3 contains 16 residues. Germline CDR1 reads SGHRS; CDR2 reads YFSETQ. With 1 base clipped from V and 0 bases from J, the junction kept 5 bases outside the gene matches. The CDR3 sequence: CASSLTGDPSTDTQYF. The DNA for the CDR3 is TGCGCCAGCAGCTTGACAGGGGACCCTAGCACAGATACGCAGTATTTT.

About this clone itself: The sample carries other DNA sequences with the same CDR3. V usage is TRBV7-2 and J usage is TRBJ2-7; 9 bases line up with TRBD1. The CDR3 is 13 amino acids. V gave up 5 bases and J gave up 4 bases; unmatched junction bases: 3. Looked up from germline, CDR1 is SGHTA and CDR2 is FQGNSA. The DNA of the CDR3 is TGTGCCAGCAGCGACAGGGGGAATTACGAGCAGTACTTC. Translated, it gives CASSDRGNYEQYF.

The chain has TRBV5-1 and TRBJ2-5; TRBD2 is a possible D gene (5 bases). There are 14 residues in the CDR3. V lost 1 base and J lost 1, with 8 bases in between. CDR1 is SGHRS, CDR2 YFSETQ, per germline. The CDR3 loop reads CASSLNGLQETQYF. As DNA, the CDR3 is TGCGCCAGCAGCTTGAACGGACTCCAAGAGACCCAGTACTTC.

This clone was observed a handful of times. The chain joins TRBV30 to TRBJ2-3; 9 bases match TRBD2. The ends lost 1 base at V and 0 bases at J; junction bases unmatched: 2. The CDR3 is 15 residues long. The germline CDR1 and CDR2 sequences are GTSNPN and SVGIG (reference sequence). The CDR3 DNA is TGTGCCTGGAGTGGACTAGCGGTTAGCACAGATACGCAGTATTTT. This translates into CAWSGLAVSTDTQYF.

The V call is TRBV4-1, the J call TRBJ1-1; D gene ambiguous. CDR1 and CDR2 (germline): MGHRA, YSYEKL. This CDR3 contains 13 residues. Trimming removed 1 base at V and 1 base at J, with 4 bases between. CDR3 amino acids: CASSQASNTEAFF. Here the CDR3 DNA reads TGCGCCAGCAGCCAAGCATCGAACACTGAAGCTTTCTTT.

This clone appeared once. The chain couples TRBV30 to TRBJ2-1, with a weak D call TRBD1 (6 bases). Germline V lookup: CDR1 GTSNPN, CDR2 SVGIG (reference sequence). CDR3 length: 14 residues. Trimming took off 3 bases at V and 9 bases at J, with 18 bases between the two ends. The CDR3 nucleotides are TGTGCCTGGAGCCGAACAGGGAATCGGGCTGAGCAGTTCTTC. Its translation is CAWSRTGNRAEQFF. Full variable domain (rest looked up from reference TRBV30 and TRBJ2-1): SQTIHQWPATLVQPVGSPLSLECTVEGTSNPNLYWYRQAAGRGLQLLFYSVGIGQISSEVPQNLSASRPQDRQFILSSKKLLLSDSGFYLCAWSRTGNRAEQFFGPGTRLTVL.

The table lists this clone with a few counts. The chain carries TRBV23-1 and TRBJ2-5, with 7 bases fitting TRBD1. TRBV23-1 is identified as an open reading frame with a role that is uncertain. CDR3 length: 13 amino acids. J lost 3 bases, V lost 11 bases, and 9 bases had no gene match. The CDR3 loop reads CASKGTEEETQYF. The CDR3 coding sequence is TGCGCCTCCAAAGGGACAGAAGAAGAGACCCAGTACTTC.

Written as DNA, the CDR3 is TGTGCCAGCTCACCAACGAGTGGCGCCTACAATGAGCAGTTCTTC. As protein: CASSPTSGAYNEQFF. V is TRBV18 and J is TRBJ2-1; D is uncertain. The V end was cut by 2 bases, the J end by 2 bases, with 10 bases between. This CDR3 comprises 15 residues. The germline CDR1 and CDR2 sequences are KGHSH and LQKENI.

The DNA of the CDR3 is TGTGCCAGCAGCCCGGACTTAGCCTACGAGCAGTACTTC. It is translated as CASSPDLAYEQYF. The chain links TRBV7-2 to TRBJ2-7, with D perhaps matching TRBD2 (5 bases). The V and J ends lost 5 bases and 2 bases respectively, with 10 bases between them. Germline values: CDR1 SGHTA, CDR2 FQGNSA. The CDR3 has 13 amino acids.

This chain's CDR3 is CASRTGLAEQFF. DNA for the CDR3: TGTGCCAGCAGAACGGGACTGGCTGAGCAGTTCTTC. V usage is TRBV2 and J usage is TRBJ2-1; perhaps TRBD2 as D (6 bases). CDR1 is SNHLY and CDR2 is FYNNEI in the germline V gene. Trimming pared 6 bases from V and 9 bases from J, leaving 12 bases between. This CDR3 has 12 residues.

The rearrangement links TRBV29-1 to TRBJ2-1; 8 bases are a match to TRBD2. V was clipped by 3 bases and J by 5 bases; unmatched bases: 9. Germline V gene data show CDR1 as SQVTM and CDR2 as ANQGSEA. The CDR3 length is 15 residues. The CDR3 sequence is CSVEPRLATHNEQFF. The CDR3 DNA reads as TGCAGCGTTGAGCCTAGACTAGCGACTCACAATGAGCAGTTCTTC.